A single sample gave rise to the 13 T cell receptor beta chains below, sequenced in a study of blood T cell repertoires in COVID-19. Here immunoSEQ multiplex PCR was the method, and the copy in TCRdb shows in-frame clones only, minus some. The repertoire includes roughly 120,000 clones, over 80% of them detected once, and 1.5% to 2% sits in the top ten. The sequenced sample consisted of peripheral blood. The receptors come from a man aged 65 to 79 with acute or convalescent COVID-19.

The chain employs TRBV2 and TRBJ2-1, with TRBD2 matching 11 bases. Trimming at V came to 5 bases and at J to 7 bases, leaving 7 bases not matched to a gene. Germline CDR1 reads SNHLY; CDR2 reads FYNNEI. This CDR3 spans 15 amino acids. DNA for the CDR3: TGTGCCAGCAGTCAAACTAGCGGGGGTGGAAATGAGCAGTTCTTC. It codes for CASSQTSGGGNEQFF. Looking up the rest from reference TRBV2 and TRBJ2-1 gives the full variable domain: EPEVTQTPSHQVTQMGQEVILRCVPISNHLYFYWYRQILGQKVEFLVSFYNNEISEKSEIFDDQFSVERPDGSNFTLKIRSTKLEDSAMYFCASSQTSGGGNEQFFGPGTRLTVL.

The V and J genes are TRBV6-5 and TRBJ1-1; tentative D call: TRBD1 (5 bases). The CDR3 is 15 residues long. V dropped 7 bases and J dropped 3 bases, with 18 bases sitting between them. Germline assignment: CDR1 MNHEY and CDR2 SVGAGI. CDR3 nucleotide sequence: TGTGCCAGCACCCTTGGGGGGGGGAGGGACACTGAAGCTTTCTTT. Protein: CASTLGGGRDTEAFF.

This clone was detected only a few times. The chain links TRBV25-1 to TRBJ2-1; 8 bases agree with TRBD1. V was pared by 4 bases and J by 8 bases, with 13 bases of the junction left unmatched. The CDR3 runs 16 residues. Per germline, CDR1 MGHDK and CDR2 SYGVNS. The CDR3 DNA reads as TGTGCCAGCAGTGCCTCTGCGACAGGGGTCACTTATGAGCAGTTCTTC. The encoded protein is CASSASATGVTYEQFF.

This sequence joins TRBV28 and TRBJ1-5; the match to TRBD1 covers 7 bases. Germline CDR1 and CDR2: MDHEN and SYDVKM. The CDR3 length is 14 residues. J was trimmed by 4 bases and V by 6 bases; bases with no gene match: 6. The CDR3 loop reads CASRGGQINQPQHF. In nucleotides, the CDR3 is TGTGCCAGCAGGGGGGGACAGATAAATCAGCCCCAGCATTTT.

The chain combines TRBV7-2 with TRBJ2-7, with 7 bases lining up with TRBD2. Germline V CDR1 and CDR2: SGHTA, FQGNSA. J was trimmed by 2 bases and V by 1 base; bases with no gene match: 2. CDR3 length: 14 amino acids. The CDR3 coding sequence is TGTGCCAGCAGCTTAGGACGGGGGGCCTACGAGCAGTACTTC. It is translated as CASSLGRGAYEQYF.

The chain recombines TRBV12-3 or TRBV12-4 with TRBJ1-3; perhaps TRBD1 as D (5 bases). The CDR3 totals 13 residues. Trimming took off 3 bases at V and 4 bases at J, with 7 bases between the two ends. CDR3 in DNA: TGTGCCAGCAGTTTGTCAGGGGGAAACACCATATATTTT. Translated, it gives CASSLSGGNTIYF.

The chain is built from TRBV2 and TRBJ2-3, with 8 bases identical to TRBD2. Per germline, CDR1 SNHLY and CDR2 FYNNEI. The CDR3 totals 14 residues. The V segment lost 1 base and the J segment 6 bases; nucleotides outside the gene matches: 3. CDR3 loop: CASSEGQRGDTQYF. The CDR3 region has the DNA TGTGCCAGCAGTGAAGGCCAGCGGGGGGATACGCAGTATTTT.

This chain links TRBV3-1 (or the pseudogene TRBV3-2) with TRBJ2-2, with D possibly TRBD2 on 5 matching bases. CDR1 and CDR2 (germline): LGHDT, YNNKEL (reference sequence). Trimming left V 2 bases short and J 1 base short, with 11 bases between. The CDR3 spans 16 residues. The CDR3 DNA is TGTGCCAGCAGCCAACGAGGGCTCCAGAACACCGGGGAGCTGTTTTTT. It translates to CASSQRGLQNTGELFF.

The CDR3 reads CASSATGYSNQPQHF. The CDR3 DNA is TGTGCCAGCAGCGCGACAGGGTATAGCAATCAGCCCCAGCATTTT. The chain uses TRBV9 and TRBJ1-5; 7 bases line up with TRBD1. V shed 3 bases and J 0 bases; nucleotides not matched to a gene: 3. Germline V gives CDR1 SGDLS, CDR2 YYNGEE. The CDR3 runs 15 residues.

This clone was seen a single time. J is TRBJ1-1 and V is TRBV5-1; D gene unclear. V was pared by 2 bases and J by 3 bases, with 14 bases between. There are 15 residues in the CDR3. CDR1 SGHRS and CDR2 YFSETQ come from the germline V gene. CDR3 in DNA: TGCGCCAGCAGCTTAAGACAATCTGCTGACACTGAAGCTTTCTTT. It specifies CASSLRQSADTEAFF.

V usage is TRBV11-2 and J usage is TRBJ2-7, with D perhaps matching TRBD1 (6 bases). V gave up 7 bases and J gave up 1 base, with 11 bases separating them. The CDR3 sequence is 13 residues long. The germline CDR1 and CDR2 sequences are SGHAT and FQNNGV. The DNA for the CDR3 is TGTGCCAGCACCCTACAGGGATCCTACGAGCAGTACTTC. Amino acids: CASTLQGSYEQYF. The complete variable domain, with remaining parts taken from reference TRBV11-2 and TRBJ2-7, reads EAGVAQSPRYKIIEKRQSVAFWCNPISGHATLYWYQQILGQGPKLLIQFQNNGVVDDSQLPKDRFSAERLKGVDSTLKIQPAKLEDSAVYLCASTLQGSYEQYFGPGTRLTVT.

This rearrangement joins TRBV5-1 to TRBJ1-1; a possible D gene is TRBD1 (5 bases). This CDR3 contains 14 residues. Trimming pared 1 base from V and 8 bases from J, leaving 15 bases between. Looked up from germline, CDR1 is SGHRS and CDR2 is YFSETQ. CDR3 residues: CASSLSSRGLEAFF. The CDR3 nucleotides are TGCGCCAGCAGCTTGAGCTCTAGGGGTTTAGAAGCTTTCTTT.

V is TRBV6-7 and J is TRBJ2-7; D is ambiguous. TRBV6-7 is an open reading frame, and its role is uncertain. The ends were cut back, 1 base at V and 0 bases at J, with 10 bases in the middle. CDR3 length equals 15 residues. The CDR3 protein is CASSYFCILSYEQYF. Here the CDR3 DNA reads TGTGCCAGCAGTTACTTCTGTATACTCTCCTACGAGCAGTACTTC.